The 20 T cell receptor beta chains below all came from one sample that was sequenced in a study of blood T cell repertoires in COVID-19 (TCRdb year 2020). Library creation used the immunoSEQ multiplex PCR assay. TCRdb mirrors the immuneACCESS table, restricted to in-frame sequences. Some clones are absent from its copies; in checked studies, under half trace to an unresolved V gene, and the reason for the others is unknown. This sample has roughly 150,000 clones in its table, and 65% to 80% of those were observed once. Clones ranked in the top ten supply 15% to 20% of the sample. The sample consisted of PBMCs or T cells enriched from blood (not recorded which). These receptors were taken from a woman aged 70 to 79 in a cohort exposed to, infected with or recovered from COVID-19 (not recorded which).

The genes are TRBV29-1 and TRBJ1-1, with D uncertain. Trimming removed 4 bases from V and 1 base from J, with 7 bases in between. CDR1 is SQVTM, CDR2 ANQGSEA, per germline. This CDR3 has 12 amino acids. CDR3 sequence reads: CSVVNRNTEAFF. DNA for the CDR3: TGCAGCGTTGTGAACAGGAACACTGAAGCTTTCTTT.

This clone has a single count. V gene TRBV7-2 combines with J gene TRBJ2-1, with D perhaps matching TRBD2 (5 bases). This CDR3 spans 18 amino acids. Trimming stripped 3 bases from V and 10 bases from J, with 28 bases between. CDR1 is SGHTA, CDR2 FQGNSA, per germline. The CDR3: CASSFSRVIGSHDWEQFF. CDR3 in DNA: TGTGCCAGCAGCTTTTCGAGGGTAATAGGATCTCACGACTGGGAGCAGTTCTTC.

The rearrangement joins TRBV24-1 to TRBJ1-2; no reliable D call. V lost 2 bases to trimming and J lost 4 bases, with 16 bases between them. Germline CDR1 KGHDR, CDR2 SFDVKD. This CDR3 region has 16 residues. The DNA of the CDR3 is TGTGCCACCAGTGATTCCCCCACGGCAGGAACCTATGGCTACACCTTC. It translates to CATSDSPTAGTYGYTF.

This chain connects TRBV9 to TRBJ2-2; 13 positions match TRBD2. The V gene end was trimmed by 4 bases and the J gene end by 5 bases; junction bases not matched to a gene: 5. The CDR3 spans 16 residues. Germline V gives CDR1 SGDLS, CDR2 YYNGEE. The CDR3, as DNA: TGTGCCAGCAGCATACTAGCGGGAGGGGTGACCGGGGAGCTGTTTTTT. Encoded protein: CASSILAGGVTGELFF.

The chain is built from TRBV2 and TRBJ2-5; tentatively, D is TRBD1 (5 bases). This CDR3 is 15 amino acids long. With 1 base removed from V and 4 bases from J, the gap between germline ends came to 13 bases. Germline V gene lookup returns CDR1 SNHLY and CDR2 FYNNEI. The CDR3 DNA is TGTGCCAGCAGTGAAGTTCAGGGTTCGGGAGAGACCCAGTACTTC. Encoded protein: CASSEVQGSGETQYF.

The genes are TRBV28 and TRBJ1-5; 7 bases are shared with TRBD1. Per the germline V gene, CDR1 is MDHEN and CDR2 is SYDVKM. The J segment lost 6 bases and the V segment lost 1 base, leaving 6 bases of the junction unmatched. The length of the CDR3 is 15 residues. The CDR3, as DNA: TGTGCCAGCAGTTTATCACAGGGGAGTCGTCAGCCCCAGCATTTT. Its translation is CASSLSQGSRQPQHF.

V and J are TRBV19 and TRBJ2-7; 10 bases agree with TRBD2. CDR3 length: 15 residues. Germline V gives CDR1 LNHDA, CDR2 SQIVND (reference sequence). V was pared by 3 bases and J by 4 bases, with 6 bases of the junction left unmatched. CDR3 DNA: TGTGCCAGTAGTATGCAGCGGGAGGGCCGTTACGAGCAGTACTTC. It specifies CASSMQREGRYEQYF.

This clone was observed a few times. The chain combines TRBV7-9 with TRBJ1-3; 7 bases match TRBD1. J gave up 0 bases and V 8 bases, and 7 bases lay outside the gene matches. There are 15 residues in the CDR3. CDR1 and CDR2 (germline): SEHNR, FQNEAQ (reference sequence). The DNA of the CDR3 is TGTGCCAGCTTACAGGGGAGACCCTCTGGAAACACCATATATTTT. Amino acid sequence: CASLQGRPSGNTIYF.

This sequence joins TRBV21-1 and TRBJ2-3; no DNA check was done on the table's D call, TRBD2. TRBV21-1 is a recognized pseudogene. There are 19 residues in the CDR3. The CDR3 region has the DNA TGTGCCAGCAGCAGGAACGGGACTAGCGGGTGGGGACACACAGATACGCAGTATTTT. This gives the protein CASSRNGTSGWGHTDTQYF.

This clone was picked up a small number of times. The chain is built from TRBV19 and TRBJ1-2, with 7 positions matching TRBD1. Germline values: CDR1 LNHDA, CDR2 SQIVND (reference sequence). V shed 5 bases and J 4 bases; nucleotides not matched to a gene: 13. The CDR3 loop spans 16 amino acids. The CDR3: CASSAQRQGETYGYTF. DNA of the CDR3: TGTGCCAGTAGTGCCCAAAGACAGGGAGAGACCTATGGCTACACCTTC.

V usage is TRBV29-1 and J usage is TRBJ1-5; 8 nucleotides agree with TRBD1. The CDR3 has 13 residues. Trimming took 5 bases from V and 7 from J; bases not matched to a gene: 7. The germline gives CDR1 SQVTM, CDR2 ANQGSEA. In nucleotides, the CDR3 is TGCAGCGTTCAGGACAGGGTAGGGCAGCCCCAGCATTTT. It encodes CSVQDRVGQPQHF. Using reference TRBV29-1 and TRBJ1-5 for the parts outside the CDR3, the full variable domain is SAVISQKPSRDICQRGTSLTIQCQVDSQVTMMFWYRQQPGQSLTLIATANQGSEATYESGFVIDKFPISRPNLTFSTLTVSNMSPEDSSIYLCSVQDRVGQPQHFGDGTRLSIL.

The CDR3 DNA reads TGTGCCAGCAGTGAAGAGAGTCGCACTGAAGCTTTCTTT. Translated, it gives CASSEESRTEAFF. The chain links TRBV2 to TRBJ1-1; D remains ambiguous. Trimming took off 1 base at V and 4 bases at J, with 7 bases between the two ends. This CDR3 is 13 amino acids long. Germline values: CDR1 SNHLY, CDR2 FYNNEI. The variable domain in full, with the rest retrieved from reference TRBV2 and TRBJ1-1, is EPEVTQTPSHQVTQMGQEVILRCVPISNHLYFYWYRQILGQKVEFLVSFYNNEISEKSEIFDDQFSVERPDGSNFTLKIRSTKLEDSAMYFCASSEESRTEAFFGQGTRLTVV.

This rearrangement joins TRBV11-3 to TRBJ2-1; TRBD1 is a possible D gene (6 bases). This CDR3 is built from 15 residues. The V end was cut by 0 bases, the J end by 7 bases, with 13 bases between. In germline, CDR1 is SGHNT, CDR2 YENEEA. CDR3 sequence reads: CASSLDLGGTNEQFF. The CDR3 nucleotides are TGTGCCAGCAGCTTAGATTTAGGGGGTACAAATGAGCAGTTCTTC.

The chain is built from TRBV12-3 or TRBV12-4 and TRBJ1-3; D may be TRBD1 (6 bases). The CDR3 is 13 residues long. V lost 6 bases and J 14 bases, leaving 20 bases between the germline ends. In DNA form, the CDR3 reads TGTGCCAGCAGCACAGCGACAGGAACACGTTTATATTTT. This gives the protein CASSTATGTRLYF.

This chain's CDR3 is CASSEVLARTDTQYF. CDR3 DNA: TGCGCCAGCAGTGAGGTACTAGCAAGGACAGATACGCAGTATTTT. The genes are TRBV10-2 and TRBJ2-3, with D maybe TRBD2 (6 bases). Germline V lookup: CDR1 WSHSY, CDR2 SAAADI. This CDR3 has 15 amino acids. V gave up 2 bases and J gave up 3 bases, with 12 bases separating them.

V is TRBV28 and J is TRBJ2-1; D might be TRBD2 (6 bases). Germline V gene lookup returns CDR1 MDHEN and CDR2 SYDVKM. V lost 7 bases and J 0 bases, leaving 7 bases between the germline ends. The CDR3 runs 13 residues. CDR3 protein: CASTGVSYNEQFF. The DNA of the CDR3 is TGTGCCAGCACGGGGGTCTCCTACAATGAGCAGTTCTTC.

This chain connects TRBV5-1 to TRBJ1-4; TRBD1 is a possible D gene (6 bases). Per germline, CDR1 SGHRS and CDR2 YFSETQ. This CDR3 has 15 amino acids. V lost 0 bases, J lost 6 bases, and 12 bases lay in between. CDR3: CASSLGGGAYEKLFF. CDR3 DNA sequence: TGCGCCAGCAGCTTGGGGGGGGGCGCATATGAAAAACTGTTTTTT.

The chain is built from TRBV6-4 and TRBJ1-3, with TRBD1 as a possible D gene (5 bases). Trimming pared 2 bases from V and 4 bases from J, leaving 9 bases between. This CDR3 region has 14 residues. Germline V gene sequence: CDR1 MRHNA, CDR2 SNTAGT. The CDR3: CASSDRQFGNTIYF. The CDR3 DNA is TGTGCCAGCAGTGACCGACAGTTCGGAAACACCATATATTTT.

V is TRBV12-3 or TRBV12-4 and J is TRBJ2-3; 7 positions match TRBD2. Trimming at V came to 6 bases and at J to 2 bases, leaving 2 bases not matched to a gene. The CDR3 spans 13 residues. CDR3 nucleotides: TGTGCCAGCAGGGCGGGAGCCACAGATACGCAGTATTTT. The encoded protein is CASRAGATDTQYF.

The chain couples TRBV6-6 to TRBJ2-1; 14 positions match TRBD2. This CDR3 region has 18 residues. Trimming took 5 bases from V and 2 from J; bases not matched to a gene: 8. Germline V CDR1 and CDR2: MNHNY, SVGAGI (reference sequence). The CDR3 reads CASSPGLAGEVAYNEQFF. The CDR3 nucleotides are TGTGCCAGCAGTCCGGGACTAGCGGGAGAGGTCGCCTACAATGAGCAGTTCTTC.